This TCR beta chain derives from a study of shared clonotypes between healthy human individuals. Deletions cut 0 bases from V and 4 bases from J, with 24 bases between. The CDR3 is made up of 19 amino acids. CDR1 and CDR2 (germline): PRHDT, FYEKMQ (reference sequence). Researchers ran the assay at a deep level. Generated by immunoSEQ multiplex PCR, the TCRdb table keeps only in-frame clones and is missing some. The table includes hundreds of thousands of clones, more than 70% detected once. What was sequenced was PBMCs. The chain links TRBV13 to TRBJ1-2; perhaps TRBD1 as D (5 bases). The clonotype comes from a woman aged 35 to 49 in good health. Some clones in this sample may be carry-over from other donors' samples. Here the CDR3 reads CASSLGREGTSPLVYGYTF. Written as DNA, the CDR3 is TGTGCCAGCAGCTTAGGCCGGGAAGGGACGTCCCCCCTAGTCTATGGCTACACCTTC.